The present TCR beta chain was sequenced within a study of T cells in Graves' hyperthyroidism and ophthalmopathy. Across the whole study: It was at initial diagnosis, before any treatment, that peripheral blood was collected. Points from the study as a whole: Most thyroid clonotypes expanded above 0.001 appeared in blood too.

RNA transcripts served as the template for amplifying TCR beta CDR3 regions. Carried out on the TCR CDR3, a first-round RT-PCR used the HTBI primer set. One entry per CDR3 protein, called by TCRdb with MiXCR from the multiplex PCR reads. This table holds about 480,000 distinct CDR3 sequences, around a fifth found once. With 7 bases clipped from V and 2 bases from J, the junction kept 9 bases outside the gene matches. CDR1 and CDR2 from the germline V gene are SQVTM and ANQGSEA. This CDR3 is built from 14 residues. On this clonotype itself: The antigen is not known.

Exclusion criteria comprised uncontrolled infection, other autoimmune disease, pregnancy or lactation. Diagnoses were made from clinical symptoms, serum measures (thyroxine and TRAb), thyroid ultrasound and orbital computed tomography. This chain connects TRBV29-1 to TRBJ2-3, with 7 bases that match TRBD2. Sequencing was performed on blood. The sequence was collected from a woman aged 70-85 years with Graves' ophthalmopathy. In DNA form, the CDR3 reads TGCAGCGCCGACGGGGGGTTCGCCACAGATACGCAGTATTTT. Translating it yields CSADGGFATDTQYF.